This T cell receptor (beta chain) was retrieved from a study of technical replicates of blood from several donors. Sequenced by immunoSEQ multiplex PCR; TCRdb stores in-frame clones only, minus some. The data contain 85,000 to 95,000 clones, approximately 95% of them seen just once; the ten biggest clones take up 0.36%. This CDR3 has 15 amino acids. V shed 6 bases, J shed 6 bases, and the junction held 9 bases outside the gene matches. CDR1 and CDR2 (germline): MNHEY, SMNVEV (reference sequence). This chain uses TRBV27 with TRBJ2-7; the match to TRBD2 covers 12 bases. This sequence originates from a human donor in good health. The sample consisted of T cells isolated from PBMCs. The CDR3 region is CASRIYGTSGLEQYF. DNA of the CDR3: TGTGCCAGCAGGATCTACGGGACTAGCGGGCTCGAGCAGTACTTC.